The 16 T cell receptor beta chains given below trace back to one sample, sequenced in a study of OX40 agonist ivuxolimab in advanced cancers. Clones were sequenced by immunoSEQ multiplex PCR, and TCRdb holds only the in-frame ones, with some missing. The sample carries about 82,000 clones, over 80% recorded once. The sample here was CD4+ or CD8+ T cells sorted from blood, taken in a trial of the OX40 agonist ivuxolimab. The source of these receptors is an adult with an advanced solid tumor such as melanoma, head and neck, liver or kidney cancer.

This chain links TRBV18 with TRBJ1-3, with TRBD1 as a possible D gene (6 bases). Germline CDR1 reads KGHSH; CDR2 reads LQKENI. Trimming pared 3 bases from V and 0 bases from J, leaving 12 bases between. CDR3 length equals 16 residues. The CDR3 region is CASSPQTGSSGNTIYF. CDR3 nucleotide sequence: TGTGCCAGCTCACCTCAAACAGGGAGCTCTGGAAACACCATATATTTT.

The V gene is TRBV30, the J gene TRBJ1-3, with D possibly being TRBD1 (5 bases). Germline values: CDR1 GTSNPN, CDR2 SVGIG (reference sequence). The CDR3 runs 13 residues. V was cut by 5 bases and J by 7 bases, with 15 bases left in between. In DNA, the CDR3 is TGTGCCTGGCGACAGCCGCCCGGGAACACCATATATTTT. It yields the protein CAWRQPPGNTIYF. The whole variable domain, remainder taken from reference TRBV30 and TRBJ1-3, is SQTIHQWPATLVQPVGSPLSLECTVEGTSNPNLYWYRQAAGRGLQLLFYSVGIGQISSEVPQNLSASRPQDRQFILSSKKLLLSDSGFYLCAWRQPPGNTIYFGEGSWLTVV.

The chain combines TRBV11-2 with TRBJ2-5; no firm D call. The ends were cut back, 1 base at V and 2 bases at J, with 8 bases in the middle. Germline values: CDR1 SGHAT, CDR2 FQNNGV. The CDR3 has 14 residues. The CDR3 sequence is CASSLVSTQETQYF. The CDR3 bases are TGTGCCAGCAGCTTAGTGTCTACACAAGAGACCCAGTACTTC.

The CDR3 DNA is TGTGCCAGCTCACCGGACAGGTCCTTCGGGGAGCTGTTTTTT. It encodes CASSPDRSFGELFF. J is TRBJ2-2 and V is TRBV18; 7 nucleotides match TRBD1. The V gene's germline CDR1 is KGHSH and CDR2 LQKENI. Losses at the gene ends were 3 bases for V and 7 bases for J; bases not matched to a gene: 5. There are 14 residues in the CDR3. The full variable domain, with the rest looked up from reference TRBV18 and TRBJ2-2, is NAGVMQNPRHLVRRRGQEARLRCSPMKGHSHVYWYRQLPEEGLKFMVYLQKENIIDESGMPKERFSAEFPKEGPSILRIQQVVRGDSAAYFCASSPDRSFGELFFGEGSRLTVL.

The chain has TRBV5-5 and TRBJ2-5; 11 bases agree with TRBD2. This CDR3 is 14 amino acids long. V lost 5 bases and J lost 3; bases outside the gene matches: 3. Looked up from germline, CDR1 is SGHKS and CDR2 is YYEKEE (reference sequence). The CDR3 DNA reads as TGTGCCAGCAGGTCGACTAGCGGGGAAGAGACCCAGTACTTC. This gives the protein CASRSTSGEETQYF.

V and J are TRBV25-1 and TRBJ1-2; possibly TRBD1 for D (5 bases). V shed 2 bases and J shed 8 bases, with 21 bases lying between them. The CDR3 totals 16 residues. Germline V CDR1 and CDR2: MGHDK, SYGVNS. CDR3 loop: CASSEVGVRVLRGYTF. CDR3 nucleotide sequence: TGTGCCAGCAGTGAAGTTGGCGTCAGGGTTCTTCGAGGCTACACCTTC.

The chain employs TRBV6-1 and TRBJ1-6; no clear D. V gave up 2 bases and J gave up 10 bases, with 15 bases separating them. Germline CDR1 reads MNHNS; CDR2 reads SASEGT. CDR3 length: 15 residues. The CDR3 DNA sequence: TGTGCCAGCAGTGAATTAGTAACGGGATGGTCACCCCTCCACTTT. Translation: CASSELVTGWSPLHF.

V and J are TRBV6-6 and TRBJ2-2; 10 positions match TRBD2. J was trimmed by 7 bases and V by 8 bases; bases with no gene match: 13. CDR1 MNHNY and CDR2 SVGAGI come from the germline V gene (reference sequence). The CDR3 has 16 residues. The CDR3 loop is CASGSGGAGVSGELFF. The DNA for the CDR3 is TGTGCCAGCGGGAGCGGGGGGGCCGGGGTGAGCGGGGAGCTGTTTTTT.

To note about this clone: Other DNA sequences in this sample translate to the same CDR3. The chain has TRBV6-5 and TRBJ1-1, with TRBD1 as a possible D gene (5 bases). Germline lookup yields CDR1 MNHEY and CDR2 SVGAGI. The CDR3 runs to 14 residues. The V end was cut by 0 bases, the J end by 5 bases, with 10 bases between. CDR3 nucleotide sequence: TGTGCCAGCAGTTACTCGTCACGGGGGACTGAAGCTTTCTTT. Amino acids: CASSYSSRGTEAFF.

The V call is TRBV4-3, the J call TRBJ2-5; D is tentatively TRBD1 or TRBD2 (5 bases each). Germline V CDR1 and CDR2: LGHNA, YSLEER. The CDR3 contains 14 residues. V shed 0 bases and J shed 7 bases, with 12 bases lying between them. CDR3 sequence reads: CASSQENGAGTQYF. CDR3 sequence (DNA): TGCGCCAGCAGCCAAGAAAACGGGGCTGGGACCCAGTACTTC.

The chain joins TRBV5-4 to TRBJ2-1, with D maybe TRBD2 (6 bases). CDR1 is SGHNT, CDR2 YYREEE, per germline (reference sequence). V lost 6 bases and J lost 0, with 19 bases in between. The CDR3 has 17 residues. CDR3: CASNSPGSGSSYNEQFF. The DNA for the CDR3 is TGTGCCAGCAACTCCCCCGGGAGCGGTAGCTCCTACAATGAGCAGTTCTTC.

This clone was picked up a small number of times. This chain joins TRBV2 and TRBJ1-5; weak D call: TRBD1 (6 bases). With 7 bases removed from V and 2 bases from J, the gap between germline ends came to 15 bases. The germline V gene encodes CDR1 SNHLY and CDR2 FYNNEI. CDR3 length: 15 residues. The CDR3 nucleotides are TGTGCCAGCACCCCGATAGGGGGTGGCAATCAGCCCCAGCATTTT. Translated: CASTPIGGGNQPQHF.

This chain links TRBV2 with TRBJ2-4; D might be TRBD1 (6 bases). The CDR3 contains 15 residues. Trimming shortened V by 3 bases and J by 0 bases, and 9 bases separated the two germline ends. Germline V gene data show CDR1 as SNHLY and CDR2 as FYNNEI. The chain's CDR3 is CASSEQGLAKNIQYF. CDR3 nucleotide sequence: TGTGCCAGCAGTGAGCAGGGGTTAGCCAAAAACATTCAGTACTTC.

The rearrangement links TRBV11-2 to TRBJ2-2, with TRBD2 matching over 9 bases. V shed 0 bases, J shed 4 bases, and the junction held 6 bases outside the gene matches. This CDR3 has 17 residues. CDR1 is SGHAT, CDR2 FQNNGV, per germline. CDR3 nucleotide sequence: TGTGCCAGCAGCTTAGAGAGCGGGGGGACCCTCACCGGGGAGCTGTTTTTT. Its protein is CASSLESGGTLTGELFF.

V and J are TRBV10-3 and TRBJ1-6; D may be TRBD1 (5 bases). Germline V lookup: CDR1 ENHRY, CDR2 SYGVKD. Trimming shortened V by 4 bases and J by 9 bases, and 16 bases separated the two germline ends. There are 15 residues in the CDR3. CDR3 region: CAISGQGTGGSPLHF. Here the CDR3 DNA reads TGTGCCATCAGTGGGCAGGGCACTGGGGGTTCACCCCTCCACTTT.

CDR3: CASSYARRLGNTIYF. For the CDR3, the DNA is TGTGCCAGCAGTTATGCCCGACGCCTTGGAAACACCATATATTTT. The chain carries TRBV6-5 and TRBJ1-3; D remains ambiguous. Looked up from germline, CDR1 is MNHEY and CDR2 is SVGAGI. V was pared by 3 bases and J by 3 bases, with 12 bases between. The CDR3 spans 15 residues.